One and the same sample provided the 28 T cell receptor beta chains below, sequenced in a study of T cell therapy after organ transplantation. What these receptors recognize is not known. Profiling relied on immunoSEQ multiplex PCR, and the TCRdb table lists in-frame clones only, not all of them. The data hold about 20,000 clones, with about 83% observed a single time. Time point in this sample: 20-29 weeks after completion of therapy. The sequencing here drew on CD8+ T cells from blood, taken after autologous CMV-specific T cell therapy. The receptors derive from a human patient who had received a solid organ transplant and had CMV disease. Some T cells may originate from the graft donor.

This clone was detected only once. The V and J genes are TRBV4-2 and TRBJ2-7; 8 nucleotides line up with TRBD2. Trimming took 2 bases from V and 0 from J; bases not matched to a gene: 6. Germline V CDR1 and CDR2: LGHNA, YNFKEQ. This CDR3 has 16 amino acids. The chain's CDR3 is CASSQKPGTSSYEQYF. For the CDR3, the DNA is TGTGCCAGCAGCCAAAAACCCGGGACTAGCTCCTACGAGCAGTACTTC.

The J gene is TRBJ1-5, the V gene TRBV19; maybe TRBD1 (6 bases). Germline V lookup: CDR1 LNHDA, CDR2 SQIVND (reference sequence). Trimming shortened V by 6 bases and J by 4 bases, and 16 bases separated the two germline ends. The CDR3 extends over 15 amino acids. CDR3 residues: CASRIKDRKNQPQHF. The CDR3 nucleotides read TGTGCCAGTAGGATCAAAGACAGGAAGAATCAGCCCCAGCATTTT.

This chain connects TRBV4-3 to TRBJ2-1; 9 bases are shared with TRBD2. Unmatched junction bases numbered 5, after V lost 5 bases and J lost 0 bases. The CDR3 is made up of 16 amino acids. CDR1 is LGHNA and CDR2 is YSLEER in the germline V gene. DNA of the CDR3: TGCGCCAGCAGCGTAACTAGCGGGTTCTCCTACAATGAGCAGTTCTTC. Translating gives CASSVTSGFSYNEQFF.

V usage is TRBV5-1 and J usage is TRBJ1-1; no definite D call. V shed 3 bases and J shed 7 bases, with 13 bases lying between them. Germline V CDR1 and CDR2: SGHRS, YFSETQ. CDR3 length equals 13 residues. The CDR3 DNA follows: TGCGCCAGCAGCTCCGGCCGGGTAGGTGAAGCTTTCTTT. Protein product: CASSSGRVGEAFF.

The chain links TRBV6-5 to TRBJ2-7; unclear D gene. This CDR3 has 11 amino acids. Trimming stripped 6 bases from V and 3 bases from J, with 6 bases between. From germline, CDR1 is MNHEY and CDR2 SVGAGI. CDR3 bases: TGTGCCAGCAGGAAAAACTACGAGCAGTACTTC. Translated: CASRKNYEQYF.

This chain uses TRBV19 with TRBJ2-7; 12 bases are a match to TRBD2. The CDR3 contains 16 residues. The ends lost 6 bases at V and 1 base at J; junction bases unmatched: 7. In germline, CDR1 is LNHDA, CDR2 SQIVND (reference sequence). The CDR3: CASRPRTSGDSYEQYF. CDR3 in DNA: TGTGCCAGTAGACCCCGGACTAGCGGGGATTCCTACGAGCAGTACTTC.

As DNA, the CDR3 is TGTGCCAGCAGCCAAGCAAGGTGGCACGTCCTGACTTTC. This codes for CASSQARWHVLTF. This rearrangement joins TRBV4-2 to TRBJ2-6; D uncertain. Trimming left V 1 base short and J 11 bases short, with 9 bases between. The CDR3 is 13 residues long. The V gene's germline CDR1 is LGHNA and CDR2 YNFKEQ.

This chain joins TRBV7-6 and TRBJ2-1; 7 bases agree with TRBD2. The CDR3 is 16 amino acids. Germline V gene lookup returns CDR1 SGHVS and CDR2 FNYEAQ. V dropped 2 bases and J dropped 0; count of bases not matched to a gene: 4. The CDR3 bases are TGTGCCAGCAGCTTACGAGGCGGGGGCTCCTACAATGAGCAGTTCTTC. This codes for CASSLRGGGSYNEQFF.

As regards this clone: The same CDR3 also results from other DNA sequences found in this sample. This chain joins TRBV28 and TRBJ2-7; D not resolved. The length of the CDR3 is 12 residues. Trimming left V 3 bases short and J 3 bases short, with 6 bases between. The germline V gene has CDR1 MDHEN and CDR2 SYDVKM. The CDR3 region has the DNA TGTGCCAGCAGTTTGACAAACTACGAGCAGTACTTC. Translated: CASSLTNYEQYF.

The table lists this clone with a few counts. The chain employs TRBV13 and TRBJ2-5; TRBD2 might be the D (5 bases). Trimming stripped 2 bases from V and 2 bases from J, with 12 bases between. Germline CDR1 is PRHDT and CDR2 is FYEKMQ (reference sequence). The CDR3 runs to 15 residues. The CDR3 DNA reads TGTGCCAGCAGCTTAAGGTGGTGGGAGCAAGAGACCCAGTACTTC. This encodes CASSLRWWEQETQYF.

The chain's CDR3 is CASQSGDWNEQFF. The CDR3, as DNA: TGTGCCAGCCAAAGCGGGGATTGGAATGAGCAGTTCTTC. The chain carries TRBV6-6 and TRBJ2-1; 7 bases fit TRBD2. The CDR3 has 13 residues. Germline V lookup: CDR1 MNHNY, CDR2 SVGAGI (reference sequence). J was trimmed by 7 bases and V by 8 bases; bases with no gene match: 8.

The CDR3 DNA sequence: TGTGCCAGCAGCTTAGGCGAGCGGGCCGAGGAGACCCAGTACTTC. It translates to CASSLGERAEETQYF. The J gene is TRBJ2-5, the V gene TRBV7-6, with D possibly matching TRBD2 (6 bases). Per the germline V gene, CDR1 is SGHVS and CDR2 is FNYEAQ. V lost 1 base and J lost 5, with 14 bases in between. The CDR3 is 15 amino acids.

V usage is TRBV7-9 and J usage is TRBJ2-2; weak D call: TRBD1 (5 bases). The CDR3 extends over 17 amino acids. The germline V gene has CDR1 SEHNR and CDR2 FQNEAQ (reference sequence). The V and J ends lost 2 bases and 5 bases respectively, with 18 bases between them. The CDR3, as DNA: TGTGCCAGCAGCTTAATAATCAGGGTGGTTGATACCGGGGAGCTGTTTTTT. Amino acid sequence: CASSLIIRVVDTGELFF.

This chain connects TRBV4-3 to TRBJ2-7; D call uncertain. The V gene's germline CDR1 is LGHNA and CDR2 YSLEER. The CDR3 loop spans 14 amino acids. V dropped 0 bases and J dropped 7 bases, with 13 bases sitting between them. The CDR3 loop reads CASSQDLRDAEQYF. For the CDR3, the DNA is TGCGCCAGCAGCCAAGATTTAAGAGACGCAGAGCAGTACTTC.

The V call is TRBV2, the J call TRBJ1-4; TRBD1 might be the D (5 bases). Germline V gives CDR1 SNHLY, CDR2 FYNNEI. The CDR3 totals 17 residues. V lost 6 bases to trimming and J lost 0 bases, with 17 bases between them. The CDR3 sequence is CASRPSTVHATNEKLFF. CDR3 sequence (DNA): TGTGCCAGCAGGCCCTCGACAGTTCACGCAACTAATGAAAAACTGTTTTTT.

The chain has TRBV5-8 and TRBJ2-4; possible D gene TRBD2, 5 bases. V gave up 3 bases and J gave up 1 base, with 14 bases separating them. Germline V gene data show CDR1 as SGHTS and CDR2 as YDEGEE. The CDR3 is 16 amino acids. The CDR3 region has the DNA TGTGCCAGCAGCTCCCCCGAGAGGGATGCCAAAAACATTCAGTACTTC. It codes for CASSSPERDAKNIQYF.

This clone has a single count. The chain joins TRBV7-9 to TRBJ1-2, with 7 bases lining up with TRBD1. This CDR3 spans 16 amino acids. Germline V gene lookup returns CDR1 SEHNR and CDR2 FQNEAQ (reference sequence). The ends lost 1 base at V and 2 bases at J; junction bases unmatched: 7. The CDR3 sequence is CASSLVGTETNYGYTF. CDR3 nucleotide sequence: TGTGCCAGCAGCTTAGTTGGGACAGAGACAAACTATGGCTACACCTTC.

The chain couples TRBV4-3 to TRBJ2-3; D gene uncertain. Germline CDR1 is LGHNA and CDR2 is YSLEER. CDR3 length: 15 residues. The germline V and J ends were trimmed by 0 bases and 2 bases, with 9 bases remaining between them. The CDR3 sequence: CASSQDEDPTDTQYF. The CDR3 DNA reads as TGCGCCAGCAGCCAAGACGAGGACCCCACAGATACGCAGTATTTT.

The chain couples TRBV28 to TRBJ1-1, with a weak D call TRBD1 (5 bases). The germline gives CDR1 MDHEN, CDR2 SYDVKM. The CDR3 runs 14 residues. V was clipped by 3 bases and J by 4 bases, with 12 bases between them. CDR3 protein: CASSLYGAVTEAFF. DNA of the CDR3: TGTGCCAGCAGTTTGTATGGGGCGGTCACTGAAGCTTTCTTT.

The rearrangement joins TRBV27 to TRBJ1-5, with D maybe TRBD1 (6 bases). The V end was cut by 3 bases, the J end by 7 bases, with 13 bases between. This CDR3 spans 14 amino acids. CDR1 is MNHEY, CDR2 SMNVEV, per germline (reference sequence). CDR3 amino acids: CASSFSGTQQPQHF. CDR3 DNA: TGTGCCAGCAGTTTCAGCGGGACACAACAGCCCCAGCATTTT.

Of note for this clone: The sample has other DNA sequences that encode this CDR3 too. CDR3 DNA sequence: TGTGCCAGCAGTTATAAAGAGAGCTCCTACAATGAGCAGTTCTTC. Its protein is CASSYKESSYNEQFF. The chain recombines TRBV6-5 with TRBJ2-1; no reliable D call. The CDR3 totals 15 residues. Germline V gives CDR1 MNHEY, CDR2 SVGAGI. Trimming took off 3 bases at V and 0 bases at J, with 9 bases between the two ends.

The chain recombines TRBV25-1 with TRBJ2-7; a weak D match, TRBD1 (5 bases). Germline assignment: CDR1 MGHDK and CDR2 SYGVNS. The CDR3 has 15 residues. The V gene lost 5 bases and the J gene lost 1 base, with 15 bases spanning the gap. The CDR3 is CASSPHDSVSYEQYF. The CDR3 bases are TGTGCCAGCAGTCCCCATGACAGCGTTTCCTACGAGCAGTACTTC.

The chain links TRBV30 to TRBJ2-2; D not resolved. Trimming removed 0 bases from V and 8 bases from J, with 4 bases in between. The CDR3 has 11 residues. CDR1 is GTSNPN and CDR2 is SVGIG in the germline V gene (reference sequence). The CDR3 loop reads CAWSVGGELFF. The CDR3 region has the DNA TGTGCCTGGAGTGTGGGTGGGGAGCTGTTTTTT.

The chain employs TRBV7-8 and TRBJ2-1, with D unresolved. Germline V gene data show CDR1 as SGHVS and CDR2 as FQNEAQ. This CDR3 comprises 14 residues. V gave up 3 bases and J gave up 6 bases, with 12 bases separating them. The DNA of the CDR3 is TGTGCCAGCAGCTTCATGGACGCCGGCAATGAGCAGTTCTTC. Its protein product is CASSFMDAGNEQFF.

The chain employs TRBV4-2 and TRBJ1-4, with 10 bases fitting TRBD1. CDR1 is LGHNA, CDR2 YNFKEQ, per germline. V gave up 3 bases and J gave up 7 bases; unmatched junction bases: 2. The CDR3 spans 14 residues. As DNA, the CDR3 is TGTGCCAGCAGCCAGGGGGACAGGGGTGAAAAACTGTTTTTT. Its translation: CASSQGDRGEKLFF.

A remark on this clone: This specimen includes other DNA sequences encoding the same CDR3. The CDR3 sequence is CASSPRDRWAYEQYF. CDR3 coding DNA: TGTGCCAGCAGCCCTCGGGACAGATGGGCCTACGAGCAGTACTTC. The genes are TRBV7-2 and TRBJ2-7; 7 bases agree with TRBD1. V gave up 5 bases and J gave up 2 bases; unmatched junction bases: 9. Germline CDR1 is SGHTA and CDR2 is FQGNSA. The CDR3 is made up of 15 amino acids.

Here the CDR3 reads CASSLVTTGELFF. CDR3 nucleotide sequence: TGTGCCAGCAGCTTAGTAACGACCGGGGAGCTGTTTTTT. The J gene is TRBJ2-2, the V gene TRBV11-3; D gene uncertain. CDR3 size: 13 residues. Germline CDR1 reads SGHNT; CDR2 reads YENEEA. V lost 1 base and J 5 bases, leaving 5 bases between the germline ends.

CDR3 nucleotides: TGTGCCAGCAGTTTATTAATAGCGGGTCCCTACGAGCAGTACTTC. It specifies CASSLLIAGPYEQYF. The rearrangement joins TRBV27 to TRBJ2-7; 7 nucleotides align to TRBD2. V was pared by 1 base and J by 2 bases, with 5 bases of the junction left unmatched. Germline values: CDR1 MNHEY, CDR2 SMNVEV (reference sequence). The CDR3 spans 15 residues.